This T cell receptor (beta chain) emerged from a study of primary melanoma T cells and metastatic recurrence. Study-wide findings and caveats: Suggested, not shown: primary melanomas can contain effective antitumor T cells.

A note on this clone: Its antigen is not identified.

Clones were read by immunoSEQ multiplex PCR, and TCRdb kept only the in-frame ones, dropping some. The profile covers over a hundred clones, with 90% to 95% appearing a single time and 13% to 15% taken by the ten largest. The germline V gene encodes CDR1 SGHNT and CDR2 YENEEA. The J segment lost 0 bases and the V segment lost 5 bases, leaving 7 bases of the junction unmatched. CDR3 length equals 15 residues. The receptor's source is a human donor with melanoma. Specimen: melanoma tumor tissue. J is TRBJ2-7 and V is TRBV11-3, with 7 bases aligning to TRBD2. In nucleotides, the CDR3 is TGTGCCAGCAGCCGAGAAGCGGGAAGCTCCTACGAGCAGTACTTC. As protein: CASSREAGSSYEQYF. The whole variable domain, remainder taken from reference TRBV11-3 and TRBJ2-7, is EAGVVQSPRYKIIEKKQPVAFWCNPISGHNTLYWYLQNLGQGPELLIRYENEEAVDDSQLPKDRFSAERLKGVDSTLKIQPAELGDSAVYLCASSREAGSSYEQYFGPGTRLTVT.